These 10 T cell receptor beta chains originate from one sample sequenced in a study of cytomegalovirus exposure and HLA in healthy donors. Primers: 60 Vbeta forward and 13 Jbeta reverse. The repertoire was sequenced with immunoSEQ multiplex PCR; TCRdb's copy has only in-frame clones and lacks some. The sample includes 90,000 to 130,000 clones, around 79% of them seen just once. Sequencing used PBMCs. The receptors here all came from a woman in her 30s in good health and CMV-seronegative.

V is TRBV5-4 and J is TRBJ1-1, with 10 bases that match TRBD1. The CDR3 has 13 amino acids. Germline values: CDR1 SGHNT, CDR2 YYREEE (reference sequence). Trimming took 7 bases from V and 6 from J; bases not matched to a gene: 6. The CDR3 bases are TGTGCCAGCCGACAGGGGGCGAAAGCTGAAGCTTTCTTT. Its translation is CASRQGAKAEAFF. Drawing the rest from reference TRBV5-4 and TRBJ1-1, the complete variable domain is ETGVTQSPTHLIKTRGQQVTLRCSSQSGHNTVSWYQQALGQGPQFIFQYYREEENGRGNFPPRFSGLQFPNYSSELNVNALELDDSALYLCASRQGAKAEAFFGQGTRLTVV.

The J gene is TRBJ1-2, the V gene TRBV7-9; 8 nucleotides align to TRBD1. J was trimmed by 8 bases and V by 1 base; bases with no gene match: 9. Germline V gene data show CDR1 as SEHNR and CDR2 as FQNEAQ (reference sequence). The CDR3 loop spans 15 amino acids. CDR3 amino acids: CASSLERTGPGGYTF. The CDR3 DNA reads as TGTGCCAGCAGCTTAGAGAGGACAGGGCCCGGGGGCTACACCTTC. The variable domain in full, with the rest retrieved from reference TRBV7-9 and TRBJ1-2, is DTGVSQNPRHKITKRGQNVTFRCDPISEHNRLYWYRQTLGQGPEFLTYFQNEAQLEKSRLLSDRFSAERPKGSFSTLEIQRTEQGDSAMYLCASSLERTGPGGYTFGSGTRLTVV.

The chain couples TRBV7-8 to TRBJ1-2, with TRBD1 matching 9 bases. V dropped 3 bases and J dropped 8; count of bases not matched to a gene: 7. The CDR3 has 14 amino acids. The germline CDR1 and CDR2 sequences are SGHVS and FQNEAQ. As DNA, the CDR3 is TGTGCCAGCAGCTTCGGGACAGGGAAATCGGGCTACACCTTC. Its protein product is CASSFGTGKSGYTF.

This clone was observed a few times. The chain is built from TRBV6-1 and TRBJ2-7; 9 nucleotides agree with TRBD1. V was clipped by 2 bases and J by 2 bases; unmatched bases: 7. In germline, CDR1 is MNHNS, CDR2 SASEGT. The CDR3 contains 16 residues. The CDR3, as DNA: TGTGCCAGCAGTGAACTTTTAGGGACAGGGCCCTACGAGCAGTACTTC. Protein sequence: CASSELLGTGPYEQYF.

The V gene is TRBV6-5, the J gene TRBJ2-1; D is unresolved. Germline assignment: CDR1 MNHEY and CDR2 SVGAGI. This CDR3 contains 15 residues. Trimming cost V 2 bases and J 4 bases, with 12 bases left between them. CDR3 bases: TGTGCCAGCAGTTACGCAGGCCCGATTTACAATGAGCAGTTCTTC. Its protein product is CASSYAGPIYNEQFF.

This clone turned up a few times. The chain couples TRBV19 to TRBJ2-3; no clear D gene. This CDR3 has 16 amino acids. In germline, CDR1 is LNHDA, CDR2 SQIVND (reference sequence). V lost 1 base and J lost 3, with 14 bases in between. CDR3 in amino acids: CASSIVPLQLTDTQYF. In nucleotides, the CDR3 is TGTGCCAGTAGTATAGTTCCGTTACAGCTAACAGATACGCAGTATTTT.

The CDR3 loop is CASSERRDSPLHF. DNA for the CDR3: TGTGCCAGCAGCGAACGGAGGGATTCACCCCTCCACTTT. V is TRBV7-3 and J is TRBJ1-6, with unresolved D. The CDR3 is 13 residues long. In germline, CDR1 is SGHTA, CDR2 FQGTGA. V was clipped by 5 bases and J by 8 bases, with 10 bases between them.

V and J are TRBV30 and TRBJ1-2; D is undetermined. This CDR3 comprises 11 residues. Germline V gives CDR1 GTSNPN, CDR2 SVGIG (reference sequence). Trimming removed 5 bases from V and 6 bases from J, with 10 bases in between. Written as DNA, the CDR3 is TGTGCCTGGGACGACTTGGATGGCTACACCTTC. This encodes CAWDDLDGYTF.

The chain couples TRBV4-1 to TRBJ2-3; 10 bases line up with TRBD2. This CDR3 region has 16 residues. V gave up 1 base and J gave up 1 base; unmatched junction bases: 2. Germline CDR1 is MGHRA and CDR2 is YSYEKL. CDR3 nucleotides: TGCGCCAGCAGCCAAGCCGGGACTAGCGGCACAGATACGCAGTATTTT. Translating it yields CASSQAGTSGTDTQYF.

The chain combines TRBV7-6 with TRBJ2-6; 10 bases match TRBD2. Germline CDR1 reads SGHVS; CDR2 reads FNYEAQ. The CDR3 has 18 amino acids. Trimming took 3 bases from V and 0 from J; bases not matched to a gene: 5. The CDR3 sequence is CASSLTSGQSSGANVLTF. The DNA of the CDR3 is TGTGCCAGCAGCTTGACTAGCGGGCAATCCTCTGGGGCCAACGTCCTGACTTTC.